A single sample is the source of the 17 T cell receptor beta chains below, sequenced in a study of blood T cells in healthy people across ages (dated by TCRdb to between 2014 and 2017). The library relied on 5' RACE. This sample was sequenced with an Illumina HiSeq 2500. A second PCR of about 7 to 12 cycles was run with a J-beta primer mix and a sample-barcoded 5' primer. TCRdb cleaned the public reads at Q25 with fastp, built clones with MiXCR and kept in-frame beta chains. All rows with the same CDR3 protein become a single entry with the most common DNA and genes. The table for this sample lists under 800,000 distinct CDR3 sequences; 21% of them were counted only once. The ten largest clones capture approximately 3.7% of the sample. The specimen sequenced was blood. These TCRs come from a man aged 70-80 years in good health.

Points on this clonotype: The CDR3 carries no conserved terminal phenylalanine or tryptophan, so it likely arises from a read error. The V and J genes are TRBV12-5 and TRBJ2-1; TRBD1 is a possible D gene (5 bases). From germline, CDR1 is LGHNT and CDR2 FRNRAP. CDR3 size: 15 residues. Trimming took 7 bases from V and 7 from J, leaving 20 bases between them. The CDR3 here is CASAAFDWTLNEQFL. The CDR3 DNA reads TGTGCTAGTGCGGCGTTTGACTGGACATTGAATGAGCAGTTCCTC.

This clonotype was seen a few times. This sequence joins TRBV3-1 and TRBJ2-7; D might be TRBD2 (6 bases). CDR3 length equals 12 residues. V lost 4 bases to trimming and J lost 3 bases, with 7 bases between them. Germline CDR1 and CDR2: LGHDT and YNNKEL (reference sequence). The chain's CDR3 is CASSRRDYEQYF. The CDR3, as DNA: TGTGCCAGCAGCCGGCGGGACTACGAGCAGTACTTC.

This sequence joins TRBV7-2 and TRBJ2-1; 7 bases align to TRBD1. The germline V gene encodes CDR1 SGHTA and CDR2 FQGNSA. J lost 0 bases, V lost 6 bases, and 14 bases had no gene match. CDR3 length: 18 amino acids. DNA for the CDR3: TGTGCCAGCAGTCTAGGGGGCACAGGCCTAAGCTCCTACAATGAGCAGTTCTTC. Protein: CASSLGGTGLSSYNEQFF.

This clonotype was observed a few times. The V gene is TRBV20-1, the J gene TRBJ2-1, with 16 bases lining up with TRBD2. V shed 1 base, J shed 4 bases, and the junction held 16 bases outside the gene matches. Germline V lookup: CDR1 DFQATT, CDR2 SNEGSKA (reference sequence). The CDR3 sequence is 21 residues long. The CDR3 DNA sequence: TGCAGTGCTAGAGTTTCAACCTCCGGGACTAGCGGGAGGGGGGTATACAATGAGCAGTTCTTC. Amino acid sequence: CSARVSTSGTSGRGVYNEQFF.

In the case of this clonotype: The junction departs from germline at one end; a sequencing error may be responsible. The chain recombines TRBV2 with TRBJ2-3; D ambiguous. Germline assignment: CDR1 SNHLY and CDR2 FYNNEI. This CDR3 comprises 12 residues. The CDR3 bases are TGTGCCAGCAATCTGGGTACAGATATGCAGTATTTT. Translated, it gives CASNLGTDMQYF.

In its sample, this clonotype was seen a few times. The chain recombines TRBV6-2 or TRBV6-3 with TRBJ1-3; D not resolved. Germline lookup yields CDR1 MNHEY and CDR2 SVGEGT. CDR3 length: 12 amino acids. Deletions cut 2 bases from V and 4 bases from J, with 3 bases between. Written as DNA, the CDR3 is TGTGCCAGCAGTTACGGGGGAAACACCATATATTTT. Protein: CASSYGGNTIYF.

The CDR3 reads CASTPVGGTYGYTF. The DNA for the CDR3 is TGTGCCAGCACCCCCGTTGGGGGGACCTATGGCTACACCTTC. The rearrangement joins TRBV28 to TRBJ1-2; D possibly corresponds to TRBD1 (5 bases). The ends were cut back, 7 bases at V and 4 bases at J, with 16 bases in the middle. The germline V gene has CDR1 MDHEN and CDR2 SYDVKM. The length of the CDR3 is 14 residues.

In its sample, this clonotype was seen a few times. The chain has TRBV12-3 or TRBV12-4 and TRBJ2-2; 15 positions agree with TRBD2. Trimming took 5 bases from V and 7 from J; bases not matched to a gene: 11. This CDR3 spans 18 amino acids. CDR3 in amino acids: CASSMGLAGGWESGELFF. As DNA, the CDR3 is TGTGCCAGCAGTATGGGACTAGCGGGAGGTTGGGAGAGCGGGGAGCTGTTTTTT.

In its sample, this clonotype was seen a few times. The gene calls are TRBV7-2 and TRBJ1-5; the D is unclear. The CDR3 runs to 13 residues. The germline gives CDR1 SGHTA, CDR2 FQGNSA. V dropped 1 base and J dropped 6 bases, with 7 bases sitting between them. The CDR3 spells CASSLEVFQPQHF. CDR3 nucleotide sequence: TGTGCCAGCAGCTTAGAGGTTTTTCAGCCCCAGCATTTT. The whole variable domain, remainder taken from reference TRBV7-2 and TRBJ1-5, is GAGVSQSPSNKVTEKGKDVELRCDPISGHTALYWYRQSLGQGLEFLIYFQGNSAPDKSGLPSDRFSAERTGGSVSTLTIQRTQQEDSAVYLCASSLEVFQPQHFGDGTRLSIL.

Only a few counts were recorded for this clonotype. The gene calls are TRBV7-2 and TRBJ2-5; D unresolved. V dropped 2 bases and J dropped 1 base, with 8 bases sitting between them. The CDR3 runs to 14 residues. The germline gives CDR1 SGHTA, CDR2 FQGNSA. The CDR3 is CASSLLLFQETQYF. In DNA form, the CDR3 reads TGTGCCAGCAGCTTACTACTATTCCAAGAGACCCAGTACTTC.

This clonotype appeared a few times. This chain joins TRBV15 and TRBJ2-7; no reliable D call. The CDR3 is 13 residues long. The V end lost 2 bases, the J end lost 0 bases, and 5 bases lay between the germline ends. Per the germline V gene, CDR1 is LNHNV and CDR2 is YYDKDF (reference sequence). The CDR3 DNA reads as TGTGCCACCAGCAGACCCCACTCCTACGAGCAGTACTTC. Protein sequence: CATSRPHSYEQYF. The full variable domain, in which reference TRBV15 and TRBJ2-7 provide the parts outside the CDR3, is DAMVIQNPRYQVTQFGKPVTLSCSQTLNHNVMYWYQQKSSQAPKLLFHYYDKDFNNEADTPDNFQSRRPNTSFCFLDIRSPGLGDTAMYLCATSRPHSYEQYFGPGTRLTVT.

Only a few counts were recorded for this clonotype. The CDR3 nucleotides read TGCAGTGCTAGACCACAGGGGACGAGCAATCAGCCCCAGCATTTT. This gives the protein CSARPQGTSNQPQHF. This chain links TRBV20-1 with TRBJ1-5; 7 bases match TRBD1. The CDR3 covers 15 residues. J lost 1 base, V lost 2 bases, and 5 bases had no gene match. Germline CDR1 and CDR2: DFQATT and SNEGSKA (reference sequence).

The chain uses TRBV3-1 and TRBJ2-7; D remains ambiguous. This CDR3 region has 14 residues. The germline gives CDR1 LGHDT, CDR2 YNNKEL (reference sequence). The V and J ends lost 0 bases and 5 bases respectively, with 11 bases between them. CDR3 in amino acids: CASSQDLAGHEQYF. The CDR3 nucleotides read TGTGCCAGCAGCCAAGATTTGGCCGGCCACGAGCAGTACTTC.

This clonotype was counted once. The V and J genes are TRBV9 and TRBJ2-3; the D gene is possibly TRBD1 (6 bases). Germline V gives CDR1 SGDLS, CDR2 YYNGEE. The CDR3 runs 15 residues. V was pared by 2 bases and J by 1 base, with 11 bases between. CDR3 protein: CASSVTGSRTDTQYF. The CDR3 DNA follows: TGTGCCAGCAGCGTCACAGGGAGCCGCACAGATACGCAGTATTTT.

This clonotype was recorded a few times. The gene calls are TRBV7-2 and TRBJ2-5, with 8 bases lining up with TRBD2. The J call may be faulty, since TRBJ2-7 better matches the DNA end. The CDR3 has 13 residues. Germline V gene lookup returns CDR1 SGHTA and CDR2 FQGNSA. The CDR3 loop reads CASRAGASYEQYF. The DNA of the CDR3 is TGTGCCAGCCGAGCGGGGGCCTCCTACGAGCAGTACTTC.

This chain connects TRBV7-3 to TRBJ2-7; 14 nucleotides align to TRBD2. J gave up 6 bases and V 5 bases, and 6 bases lay outside the gene matches. Per the germline V gene, CDR1 is SGHTA and CDR2 is FQGTGA. This CDR3 region has 15 residues. Here the CDR3 DNA reads TGTGCCAGCAGCCCAGGGGGACTAGCGGGAGTCGAGCAGTACTTC. This sequence encodes CASSPGGLAGVEQYF.

The chain carries TRBV7-9 and TRBJ2-3; 9 bases align to TRBD2. CDR3 length equals 16 residues. V was clipped by 7 bases and J by 4 bases; unmatched bases: 12. In germline, CDR1 is SEHNR, CDR2 FQNEAQ (reference sequence). The CDR3 here is CASTAGGLVGADTQYF. The CDR3 DNA reads TGTGCCAGCACGGCGGGAGGGCTGGTGGGTGCAGATACGCAGTATTTT.